This paragraph covers one T cell receptor (beta chain) sequence. Clones were read by immunoSEQ multiplex PCR, and TCRdb kept only the in-frame ones, dropping some. Among around 45,000 clones, about 91% were seen once, and the ten largest hold roughly 0.5%. This sample is part of a study of T cell changes during pregnancy in multiple sclerosis. The junction had 4 bases not matched to a gene; V was cut back by 5 bases and J by 4 bases. Germline V gene lookup returns CDR1 GTSNPN and CDR2 SVGIG (reference sequence). This CDR3 is built from 13 residues. The rearrangement uses TRBV30 and TRBJ2-7; 11 bases align to TRBD2. The sample in question was CD4+ T cells from peripheral blood mononuclear cells, obtained in the second trimester of pregnancy. This receptor was obtained from a female donor in good health, enrolled as a control in a pregnancy study. CDR3 nucleotides: TGTGCCTGGGCCGGGACTAGCGGTTACGAGCAGTACTTC. This sequence encodes CAWAGTSGYEQYF.